This TCR beta chain was captured in a study of blood T cells in healthy people across ages. Unmatched junction bases numbered 7, after V lost 1 base and J lost 0 bases. The CDR3 extends over 19 amino acids. Germline CDR1 LGHNA, CDR2 YNFKEQ. The authors ran a second PCR of about 6 to 12 cycles using a sample-barcoded 5' primer and a J-beta primer mix. MiXCR, applied by TCRdb to the 5' RACE reads, yields one record per CDR3 protein. The sample carries approximately 600,000 distinct CDR3 sequences, roughly 50% recorded once. This clonotype turned up a few times. The material sequenced was blood. This sequence was found in a man between 60 and 75 years old in good health. This chain uses TRBV4-2 with TRBJ2-5; 14 bases are a match to TRBD2. In nucleotides, the CDR3 is TGTGCCAGCAGCCAAGGAACCGGGACTAGCGGGGGCTACCAAGAGACCCAGTACTTC. Protein sequence: CASSQGTGTSGGYQETQYF.